This TCR beta chain was found in a study of ipilimumab plus nivolumab after autologous stem cell transplantation. Turning to the study itself: Typical patient got a handful of ipilimumab doses and 7 or 8 nivolumab doses (median). Study outcomes and limitations: The authors say TCR, Treg and microbiome findings warrant further study.

Trimming left V 2 bases short and J 3 bases short, with 14 bases between. The germline V gene encodes CDR1 MDHEN and CDR2 SYDVKM. The CDR3 contains 15 residues. TCRdb's copy holds only in-frame clones and misses some; the assay was immunoSEQ multiplex PCR. This sample has approximately 9,000 clones, with around two thirds found just once. In regard to this clone: Its target is unknown.

The clonotype comes from a female donor with multiple myeloma. The sample in question was PBMCs, obtained in a trial of ipilimumab plus nivolumab as post-transplant consolidation. The J gene is TRBJ2-7, the V gene TRBV28; TRBD1 is a possible D gene (5 bases). CDR3 nucleotide sequence: TGTGCCAGCAGTTTAAGGTCAGGGAATGTCTACGAGCAGTACTTC. Protein sequence: CASSLRSGNVYEQYF.